These T cell receptor beta chains were read from a single sample in a study of blood T cell repertoires in COVID-19. Libraries were prepared by immunoSEQ multiplex PCR; TCRdb keeps only in-frame clonotypes and omits some of them. This sample has about 96,000 clones, with about 87% found just once. Material: peripheral blood. All receptors come from a human donor with COVID-19, enrolled during active disease. The donor label of this sample is uncertain. CDR3s include the opening cysteine and the closing phenylalanine or tryptophan. The D gene is left open where the match is weak. Not all rows give a size; the values are once, few, many and, for expanded clones, a class.

J gene	D gene	V gene	CDR3 length	clone size	CDR3 protein	CDR3 DNA
TRBJ2-1	.	TRBV6-5	14	.	CASSSSSSYNEQFF	.
TRBJ2-7	.	TRBV6-5	13	.	CASSWLTGYEQYF	TGTGCCAGCAGTTGGTTAACGGGGTACGAGCAGTACTTC
TRBJ2-7	TRBD1	TRBV19	11	.	CATGQIYEQYF	TGTGCCACGGGACAGATTTACGAGCAGTACTTC
TRBJ2-7	TRBD1	TRBV29-1	13	.	CSVEGQGTYEQYF	TGCAGCGTTGAGGGACAGGGTACCTACGAGCAGTACTTC
TRBJ2-3	TRBD1	TRBV5-6	16	.	CASSSQGQSYTYTQYF	TGTGCCAGCAGCTCTCAGGGACAGTCCTACACATATACGCAGTATTTT
TRBJ1-2	.	TRBV7-9	16	.	CASSLDVWTTSYGYTF	TGTGCCAGCAGCTTAGACGTTTGGACGACTAGTTATGGCTACACCTTC
TRBJ1-3	.	TRBV11-3	14	once	CASSLAGTGNTIYF	TGTGCCAGCAGCTTAGCAGGGACTGGAAACACCATATATTTT
TRBJ2-1	TRBD2	TRBV15	15	.	CATSRQLAGDYEQFF	TGTGCCACCAGCAGGCAACTAGCGGGGGACTATGAGCAGTTCTTC
TRBJ2-7	TRBD2	TRBV18	14	once	CASSPGDGGNEQYF	TGTGCCAGCTCACCAGGGGACGGGGGGAACGAGCAGTACTTC
TRBJ2-5	.	TRBV7-9	14	once	CASSLGTVWETQYF	TGTGCCAGCAGCTTAGGGACAGTATGGGAGACCCAGTACTTC
TRBJ2-7	TRBD1	TRBV6-1	16	.	CASTEALGTGGYEQYF	TGTGCCAGCACCGAAGCCCTCGGGACAGGGGGGTACGAGCAGTACTTC
TRBJ1-1	.	TRBV27	18	.	CASSLFPPVGQVDTEAFF	TGTGCCAGCAGTTTATTCCCCCCAGTAGGCCAGGTGGACACTGAAGCTTTCTTT
TRBJ2-1	TRBD2	TRBV7-3	16	.	CASRLEREDSYNEQFF	TGTGCCAGCAGGTTAGAGCGGGAGGACTCCTACAATGAGCAGTTCTTC
TRBJ2-1	TRBD1	TRBV19	14	.	CASSIPGQKDEQFF	TGTGCCAGTAGTATCCCGGGACAGAAGGATGAGCAGTTCTTC
TRBJ1-3	.	TRBV6-5	14	.	CASSYSLIGNTIYF	TGTGCCAGCAGTTACTCGCTGATCGGGAACACCATATATTTT
TRBJ2-1	TRBD2	TRBV5-1	16	.	CASSLLAGGGYNEQFF	TGCGCCAGCAGCTTGCTGGCGGGAGGGGGATACAATGAGCAGTTCTTC
TRBJ2-3	.	TRBV10-1	14	.	CASSAGRQADTQYF	TGCGCCAGCAGTGCTGGCAGGCAGGCAGATACGCAGTATTTT
TRBJ1-2	TRBD1	TRBV2	13	.	CASSDDRERGYTF	TGTGCCAGCAGTGACGACAGGGAGAGGGGCTACACCTTC
TRBJ2-7	TRBD2	TRBV18	15	.	CASSPFGGPGGEQYF	TGTGCCAGCTCACCCTTCGGCGGGCCGGGGGGCGAGCAGTACTTC
TRBJ1-1	.	TRBV6-2/TRBV6-3	12	.	CASSGGGTEAFF	TGTGCCAGCAGCGGGGGCGGGACTGAAGCTTTCTTT